The entry below describes one TCR beta chain. This clone appeared a single time. Its antigen is still unknown. The sample holds no much larger clone one base away, and base qualities are not on file. The immunoSEQ Assay, a bias-controlled multiplex PCR, was used to amplify TCRbeta CDR3 regions from genomic DNA. Regarding the original processing steps: The number of nucleated cells in each sample was estimated by amplification of reference gene primers within the assay. To quantify the absolute abundance of each unique TCRbeta CDR3 rearrangement, sequence reads were collapsed and filtered. For each sample, productive Simpson clonality was calculated by taking the square root of Simpson's diversity index across productive rearrangements. Not all clones reach the TCRdb copy of this immuneACCESS table, which keeps in-frame sequences only. Checked studies attribute under half of the gap to unresolved V genes and leave the rest unexplained. V, J and clone size are those of that table, while D and trimming were read from the DNA. Within this sample are about 230,000 clones, with roughly 80% of them counted one time only. The top ten clonotypes cover roughly 7.9% of the sample.

Cut back by 0 bases and 2 bases, the V and J ends lie 8 bases apart. Including the terminal cysteine and phenylalanine, the CDR3 comprises 14 residues. Of all the DNA, just the CDR3 is kept, 42 bases in frame from base 1. CDR1 SGHRS and CDR2 YFSETQ were looked up in the germline V gene. This entry comes from a study of blood T cell repertoires in COVID-19 (dated by TCRdb to between 2020 and 2021). About the full investigation: Samples from collaborators originated in the United States, Italy and Spain and spanned both the acute and convalescent phases of COVID-19. The prospective study material was composed of cDNA or gDNA derived from T cells, B-cell-depleted T cells, or PBMCs. The dataset comprised deeply sampled blood TCRbeta repertoires from subjects exposed to, actively infected with, or recovered from COVID-19. The repertoires were released in a freely available public database meant as a resource for research on the immune response to SARS-CoV-2. Samples were obtained from the ongoing ImmuneRACE study (first 160 participants) and from some 1,300 subjects provided by 6 global collaborators. Nearly every sample came with metadata listing a de-identified subject ID, COVID-19 status, age in years and sex. Where available, HLA class I and class II types were obtained from metadata supplied by the sample provider rather than from assay-based typing.

Collaborating institutions collected whole blood in K2EDTA tubes following their own protocols. Collaborator samples were shipped for TCRbeta analysis as frozen whole blood, isolated PBMCs, or DNA extracted from either sample type. Broader findings and caveats from the paper: How much clinical and demographic metadata was included differed by source and by participant, and the metadata was provided uncurated.

This TCR was sampled from a woman older than 75 with acute or convalescent COVID-19. Sequenced sample: peripheral blood. The chain uses TRBV5-1 and TRBJ1-2; TRBD1 is possibly the D segment (6 matching bases). The DNA sequence is as follows: TGCGCCAGCAGCTTGGATGACAGGAACTATGGCTACACCTTC. Translated, this gives CASSLDDRNYGYTF.